These 31 T cell receptor beta chains came from one sample sequenced in a study of shared clonotypes between healthy human individuals. Sequencing used immunoSEQ multiplex PCR; TCRdb keeps in-frame clones, though not all of them. In the table there are around 690,000 clones, 90% of which are singletons. Material for sequencing was memory CD8+ T cells from PBMCs. The subset is: CD45RO+ cells pooled with CCR7-negative TemRA cells. The receptors were gathered from a man younger than 30 in good health. Some clones in this sample may be carry-over from other donors' samples.

J is TRBJ2-3 and V is TRBV5-4, with D perhaps matching TRBD1 (5 bases). Per the germline V gene, CDR1 is SGHNT and CDR2 is YYREEE (reference sequence). V shed 1 base and J shed 4 bases, with 16 bases lying between them. This CDR3 is 16 amino acids long. As DNA, the CDR3 is TGTGCCAGCAGCTTGTTGCAGGGTCGGTTCCCAGATACGCAGTATTTT. Protein sequence: CASSLLQGRFPDTQYF. The whole variable domain, remainder taken from reference TRBV5-4 and TRBJ2-3, is ETGVTQSPTHLIKTRGQQVTLRCSSQSGHNTVSWYQQALGQGPQFIFQYYREEENGRGNFPPRFSGLQFPNYSSELNVNALELDDSALYLCASSLLQGRFPDTQYFGPGTRLTVL.

In this sample, this clone turned up a few times. The identical CDR3 is also encoded by other nucleotide sequences in the sample. The chain uses TRBV18 and TRBJ2-7, with a possible D match to TRBD2 (6 bases). This CDR3 is built from 14 residues. V was shortened by 3 bases and J by 2 bases, with 11 bases between the two germline ends. Looked up from germline, CDR1 is KGHSH and CDR2 is LQKENI. The CDR3 bases are TGTGCCAGCTCACCCCCGGAGGGGACCTACGAGCAGTACTTC. Translating gives CASSPPEGTYEQYF.

The chain is built from TRBV2 and TRBJ2-3; D remains ambiguous. V was shortened by 2 bases and J by 2 bases, with 8 bases between the two germline ends. This CDR3 is 14 amino acids long. CDR1 is SNHLY, CDR2 FYNNEI, per germline. CDR3 region: CASSEFLYTDTQYF. CDR3 DNA: TGTGCCAGCAGTGAATTTCTATACACAGATACGCAGTATTTT.

The rearrangement joins TRBV7-9 to TRBJ2-4; D may correspond to TRBD1 or TRBD2 (6 bases each). Per the germline V gene, CDR1 is SEHNR and CDR2 is FQNEAQ (reference sequence). V gave up 1 base and J gave up 5 bases, with 24 bases separating them. The CDR3 consists of 19 residues. The CDR3 spells CASSLVRDRGRAVENIQYF. For the CDR3, the DNA is TGTGCCAGCAGCTTAGTTCGAGATCGGGGGCGAGCGGTCGAAAACATTCAGTACTTC.

The J gene is TRBJ2-3, the V gene TRBV30; D gene unclear. The CDR3 loop spans 13 amino acids. Between the trimmed V and J ends, which lost 0 bases and 3 bases, there was a span of 7 bases. Germline V CDR1 and CDR2: GTSNPN, SVGIG (reference sequence). In DNA form, the CDR3 reads TGTGCCTGGAGTGTATGGCAGACAGATACGCAGTATTTT. This codes for CAWSVWQTDTQYF.

This chain connects TRBV7-3 to TRBJ1-5; D gene unclear. The CDR3 extends over 13 amino acids. Between the trimmed V and J ends, which lost 5 bases and 10 bases, there was a span of 15 bases. CDR1 and CDR2 (germline): SGHTA, FQGTGA. The CDR3 nucleotides are TGTGCCAGCAGCCCCCACGCTGATTTCCCCCAGCATTTT. Translated, it gives CASSPHADFPQHF.

This chain uses TRBV9 with TRBJ2-1, with TRBD2 identical over 7 bases. Germline CDR1 and CDR2: SGDLS and YYNGEE. V lost 4 bases and J lost 7; bases outside the gene matches: 14. The CDR3 extends over 16 amino acids. CDR3 in amino acids: CASSPSEGGSKNEQFF. The CDR3 DNA reads as TGTGCCAGCAGCCCCTCGGAGGGAGGGTCGAAGAATGAGCAGTTCTTC.

The genes are TRBV28 and TRBJ2-7; weak D call: TRBD2 (5 bases). Germline CDR1 and CDR2: MDHEN and SYDVKM. Trimming pared 4 bases from V and 0 bases from J, leaving 19 bases between. The CDR3 loop spans 17 amino acids. The CDR3 is CASSSLGGGALSYEQYF. As DNA, the CDR3 is TGTGCCAGCAGTTCTCTTGGAGGCGGTGCCCTCTCCTACGAGCAGTACTTC.

The V and J genes are TRBV28 and TRBJ2-3; 9 nucleotides agree with TRBD1. Germline lookup yields CDR1 MDHEN and CDR2 SYDVKM. V was pared by 6 bases and J by 4 bases, with 11 bases of the junction left unmatched. The CDR3 totals 16 residues. DNA of the CDR3: TGTGCCAGCAGCTACAGGGGGCTAAGGATGGCAGATACGCAGTATTTT. This encodes CASSYRGLRMADTQYF.

The rearrangement links TRBV4-3 to TRBJ2-5; possible D gene TRBD1, 6 bases. The CDR3 extends over 15 amino acids. Trimming removed 0 bases at V and 5 bases at J, with 13 bases between. CDR1 and CDR2 (germline): LGHNA, YSLEER. The CDR3 DNA is TGCGCCAGCAGCCAAGAGGGCAGGGGTGGGGAGACCCAGTACTTC. Protein product: CASSQEGRGGETQYF.

This chain connects TRBV5-6 to TRBJ2-5; 9 nucleotides align to TRBD1. Germline lookup yields CDR1 SGHDT and CDR2 YYEEEE. V was pared by 2 bases and J by 5 bases, with 4 bases of the junction left unmatched. CDR3 length: 14 residues. The DNA for the CDR3 is TGTGCCAGCAGCTTACAGGGGGCAGGGGAGACCCAGTACTTC. This encodes CASSLQGAGETQYF.

The rearrangement joins TRBV2 to TRBJ2-1; 10 bases align to TRBD2. The CDR3 is 14 amino acids. Germline CDR1 is SNHLY and CDR2 is FYNNEI. V dropped 5 bases and J dropped 8; count of bases not matched to a gene: 6. In nucleotides, the CDR3 is TGTGCCAGCAGTAAGGCTAGCGGGAGCTATGAGCAGTTCTTC. It translates to CASSKASGSYEQFF.

This clone was seen repeatedly, ten times or more. In nucleotides, the CDR3 is TGTGCCAGTAACATATACAGCGTTGGTCAGCCCCAGCATTTT. It yields the protein CASNIYSVGQPQHF. This rearrangement joins TRBV19 to TRBJ1-5; D call uncertain. The CDR3 is made up of 14 amino acids. Germline CDR1 reads LNHDA; CDR2 reads SQIVND (reference sequence). With 7 bases removed from V and 6 bases from J, the gap between germline ends came to 16 bases.

V usage is TRBV4-3 and J usage is TRBJ2-2; D possibly corresponds to TRBD1 (6 bases). There are 15 residues in the CDR3. The germline V and J ends were trimmed by 2 bases and 10 bases, with 17 bases remaining between them. CDR1 and CDR2 (germline): LGHNA, YSLEER. CDR3 DNA sequence: TGCGCCAGCAGCCAAACAGGGTTAAGGGACCTGGAGCTGTTTTTT. This sequence encodes CASSQTGLRDLELFF.

The V call is TRBV7-6, the J call TRBJ1-1; 9 bases align to TRBD1. The length of the CDR3 is 15 residues. CDR1 and CDR2 (germline): SGHVS, FNYEAQ. Trimming took 5 bases from V and 5 from J; bases not matched to a gene: 9. CDR3 protein: CASSPGGTGRTEAFF. As DNA, the CDR3 is TGTGCCAGCAGCCCAGGTGGGACAGGGAGGACTGAAGCTTTCTTT.

This chain uses TRBV5-4 with TRBJ1-1; 7 nucleotides align to TRBD1. The CDR3 sequence is 12 residues long. The germline V gene has CDR1 SGHNT and CDR2 YYREEE (reference sequence). V was pared by 4 bases and J by 7 bases, with 4 bases of the junction left unmatched. The CDR3 bases are TGTGCCAGCAGCCCCCGGGACAGTGAAGCTTTCTTT. Its translation is CASSPRDSEAFF. The whole variable domain, filled in from reference TRBV5-4 and TRBJ1-1, reads ETGVTQSPTHLIKTRGQQVTLRCSSQSGHNTVSWYQQALGQGPQFIFQYYREEENGRGNFPPRFSGLQFPNYSSELNVNALELDDSALYLCASSPRDSEAFFGQGTRLTVV.

The chain carries TRBV10-3 and TRBJ2-7, with D perhaps given as TRBD1 or TRBD2 (5 bases each). Trimming removed 6 bases at V and 1 base at J, with 16 bases between. CDR1 is ENHRY, CDR2 SYGVKD, per germline. This CDR3 contains 15 residues. The CDR3 nucleotides read TGTGCCATCAGGCGAACCGGGACGTTTTCCTACGAGCAGTACTTC. It codes for CAIRRTGTFSYEQYF.

The chain combines TRBV5-6 with TRBJ2-7, with D hard to call. The germline V gene encodes CDR1 SGHDT and CDR2 YYEEEE. Trimming removed 0 bases from V and 0 bases from J, with 7 bases in between. This CDR3 spans 14 amino acids. For the CDR3, the DNA is TGTGCCAGCAGCTTGGGACATAGCTCCTACGAGCAGTACTTC. It codes for CASSLGHSSYEQYF.

The rearrangement uses TRBV28 and TRBJ2-7; D possibly corresponds to TRBD1 (6 bases). The CDR3 length is 14 residues. Germline loops: CDR1 MDHEN, CDR2 SYDVKM. V lost 5 bases, J lost 6 bases, and 17 bases lay in between. As DNA, the CDR3 is TGTGCCAGCAGTCCACCCCGGGCAGGGGCCGAGCAGTACTTC. Its translation: CASSPPRAGAEQYF.

The chain has TRBV15 and TRBJ2-5, with 11 bases matching TRBD2. In germline, CDR1 is LNHNV, CDR2 YYDKDF (reference sequence). Germline trimming cut 2 bases from V and 2 bases from J; bases unmatched to any gene: 1. The CDR3 length is 15 residues. This chain's CDR3 is CATSRRTSGQETQYF. The CDR3 DNA sequence: TGTGCCACCAGCAGAAGGACTAGCGGGCAAGAGACCCAGTACTTC.

This chain joins TRBV27 and TRBJ1-2; D not resolved. Germline CDR1 MNHEY, CDR2 SMNVEV (reference sequence). The V and J ends lost 5 bases and 1 base respectively, with 20 bases between them. The length of the CDR3 is 17 residues. Here the CDR3 reads CASSPTASGSGNYGYTF. CDR3 coding DNA: TGTGCCAGCAGTCCGACCGCTTCTGGGTCTGGTAACTATGGCTACACCTTC.

The chain has TRBV6-5 and TRBJ2-1; TRBD2 matches at 8 bases. The junction had 7 bases not matched to a gene; V was cut back by 3 bases and J by 3 bases. CDR3 length: 16 residues. Germline V gene sequence: CDR1 MNHEY, CDR2 SVGAGI. CDR3 residues: CASSYGAGGLYNEQFF. The DNA of the CDR3 is TGTGCCAGCAGTTATGGGGCGGGAGGCCTCTACAATGAGCAGTTCTTC.

The chain recombines TRBV9 with TRBJ2-7; D uncertain. This CDR3 is built from 13 residues. The germline V and J ends were trimmed by 4 bases and 3 bases, with 11 bases remaining between them. Germline V gives CDR1 SGDLS, CDR2 YYNGEE. The CDR3, as DNA: TGTGCCAGCAGCCCCACACCGCTCTACGAGCAGTACTTC. Translated, it gives CASSPTPLYEQYF.

The chain is built from TRBV27 and TRBJ1-1, with 7 bases that match TRBD1. J gave up 5 bases and V 6 bases, and 9 bases lay outside the gene matches. Germline values: CDR1 MNHEY, CDR2 SMNVEV (reference sequence). The CDR3 is 14 amino acids. The CDR3, as DNA: TGTGCCAGCAGCGACAACAGGGGCGGGACTGAAGCTTTCTTT. It yields the protein CASSDNRGGTEAFF.

The rearrangement uses TRBV10-2 and TRBJ2-7; the D gene is possibly TRBD2 (6 bases). The CDR3 contains 13 residues. Germline loops: CDR1 WSHSY, CDR2 SAAADI. Trimming stripped 7 bases from V and 3 bases from J, with 13 bases between. CDR3 coding DNA: TGCGCCAGCACCGTGGGGGGATACTACGAGCAGTACTTC. The encoded protein is CASTVGGYYEQYF.

This chain joins TRBV7-8 and TRBJ2-7; D call uncertain. V was pared by 5 bases and J by 4 bases, with 21 bases between. This CDR3 spans 16 amino acids. The V gene's germline CDR1 is SGHVS and CDR2 FQNEAQ. The CDR3 nucleotides read TGTGCCAGCAGCCTATATGTTTCGAGATTCCTTTACGAGCAGTACTTC. Translated: CASSLYVSRFLYEQYF.

This chain connects TRBV7-6 to TRBJ1-1; D remains unclear. The CDR3 length is 15 residues. Deletions cut 1 base from V and 6 bases from J, with 15 bases between. Per the germline V gene, CDR1 is SGHVS and CDR2 is FNYEAQ. The CDR3, as DNA: TGTGCCAGCAGCTTAGTGTTAGACTCGGACGCTGAAGCTTTCTTT. Protein sequence: CASSLVLDSDAEAFF. The whole variable domain, filled in from reference TRBV7-6 and TRBJ1-1, reads GAGVSQSPRYKVTKRGQDVALRCDPISGHVSLYWYRQALGQGPEFLTYFNYEAQQDKSGLPNDRFSAERPEGSISTLTIQRTEQRDSAMYRCASSLVLDSDAEAFFGQGTRLTVV.

J is TRBJ2-1 and V is TRBV4-3; D is unresolved. This CDR3 region has 13 residues. V was cut by 3 bases and J by 3 bases, with 6 bases left in between. Germline values: CDR1 LGHNA, CDR2 YSLEER. The CDR3 sequence is CASSHGYYNEQFF. CDR3 coding DNA: TGCGCCAGCAGCCACGGCTACTACAATGAGCAGTTCTTC.

The rearrangement joins TRBV27 to TRBJ2-1; TRBD2 matches at 8 bases. CDR3 length: 16 residues. CDR1 is MNHEY and CDR2 is SMNVEV in the germline V gene (reference sequence). Trimming removed 5 bases from V and 5 bases from J; junction bases left unmatched: 11. CDR3 DNA sequence: TGTGCCAGCAGTGCCCGATTAGCGGGATTACACAATGAGCAGTTCTTC. Protein: CASSARLAGLHNEQFF.

J is TRBJ1-4 and V is TRBV29-1; possible D gene TRBD1, 5 bases. In germline, CDR1 is SQVTM, CDR2 ANQGSEA. V lost 7 bases, J lost 8 bases, and 17 bases lay in between. The CDR3 covers 13 residues. The CDR3 DNA sequence: TGCAGCGCCGGAGGGACGGCGAAAGAAAAACTGTTTTTT. It encodes CSAGGTAKEKLFF.

This chain links TRBV27 with TRBJ2-1, with 9 bases lining up with TRBD1. The CDR3 consists of 17 residues. Per the germline V gene, CDR1 is MNHEY and CDR2 is SMNVEV (reference sequence). Trimming took 5 bases from V and 0 from J; bases not matched to a gene: 8. The CDR3 DNA reads as TGTGCCAGCAGTCGTCCCGGGACAGGGAGCTCCTACAATGAGCAGTTCTTC. Protein product: CASSRPGTGSSYNEQFF.